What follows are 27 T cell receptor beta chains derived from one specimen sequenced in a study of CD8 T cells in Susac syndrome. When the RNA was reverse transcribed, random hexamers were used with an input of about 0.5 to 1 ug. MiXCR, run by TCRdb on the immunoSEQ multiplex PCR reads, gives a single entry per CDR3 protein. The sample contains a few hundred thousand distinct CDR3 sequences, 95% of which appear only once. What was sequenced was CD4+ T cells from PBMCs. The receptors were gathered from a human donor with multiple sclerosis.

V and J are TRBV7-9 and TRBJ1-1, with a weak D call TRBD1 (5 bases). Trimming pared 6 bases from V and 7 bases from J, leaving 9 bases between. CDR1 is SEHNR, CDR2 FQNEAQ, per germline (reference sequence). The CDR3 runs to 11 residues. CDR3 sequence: CASRRGIEAFF. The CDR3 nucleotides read TGTGCCAGCAGAAGGGGTATTGAAGCTTTCTTT.

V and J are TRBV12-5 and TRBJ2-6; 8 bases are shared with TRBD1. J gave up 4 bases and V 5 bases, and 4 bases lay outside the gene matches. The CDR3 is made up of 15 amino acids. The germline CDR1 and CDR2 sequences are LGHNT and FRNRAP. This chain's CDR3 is CASGRGTGGANVLTF. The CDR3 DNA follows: TGTGCTAGTGGTCGGGGGACAGGAGGGGCCAACGTCCTGACTTTC.

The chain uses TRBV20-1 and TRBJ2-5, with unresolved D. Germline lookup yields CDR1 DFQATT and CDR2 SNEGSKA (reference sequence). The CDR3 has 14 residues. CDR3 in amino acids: CSAHDRTPPQTQYF. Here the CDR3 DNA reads TGCAGCGCTCATGACCGAACCCCCCCGCAGACCCAGTACTTC.

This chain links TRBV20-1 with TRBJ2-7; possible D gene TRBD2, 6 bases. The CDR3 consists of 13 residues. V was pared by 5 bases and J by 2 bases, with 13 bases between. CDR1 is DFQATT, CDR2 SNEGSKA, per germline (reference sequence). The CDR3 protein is CSARLATTYEQYF. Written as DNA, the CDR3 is TGCAGTGCTCGGCTAGCGACGACCTACGAGCAGTACTTC.

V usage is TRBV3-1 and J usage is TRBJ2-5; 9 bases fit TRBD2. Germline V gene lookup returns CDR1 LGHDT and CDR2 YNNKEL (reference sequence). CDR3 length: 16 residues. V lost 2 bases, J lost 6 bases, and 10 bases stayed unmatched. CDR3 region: CASSQSAGGGGKTQYF. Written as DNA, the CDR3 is TGTGCCAGCAGCCAATCCGCGGGGGGGGGCGGAAAGACCCAGTACTTC.

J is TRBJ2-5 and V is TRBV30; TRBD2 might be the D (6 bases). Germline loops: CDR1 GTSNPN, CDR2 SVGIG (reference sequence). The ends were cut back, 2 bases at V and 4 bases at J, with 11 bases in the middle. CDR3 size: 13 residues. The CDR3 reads CAWSLARRETQYF. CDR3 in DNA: TGTGCCTGGAGTCTAGCGAGGAGAGAGACCCAGTACTTC. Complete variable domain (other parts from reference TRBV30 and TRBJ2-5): SQTIHQWPATLVQPVGSPLSLECTVEGTSNPNLYWYRQAAGRGLQLLFYSVGIGQISSEVPQNLSASRPQDRQFILSSKKLLLSDSGFYLCAWSLARRETQYFGPGTRLLVL.

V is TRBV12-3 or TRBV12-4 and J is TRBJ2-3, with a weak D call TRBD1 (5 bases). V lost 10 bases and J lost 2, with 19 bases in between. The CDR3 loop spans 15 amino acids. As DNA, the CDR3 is TGTGCCACCGCAAGGAGCCAGGGAAACACAGATACGCAGTATTTT. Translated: CATARSQGNTDTQYF.

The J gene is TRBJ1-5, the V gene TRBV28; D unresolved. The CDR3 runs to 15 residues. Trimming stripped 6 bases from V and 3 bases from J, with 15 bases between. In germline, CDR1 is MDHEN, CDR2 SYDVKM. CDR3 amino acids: CASSPHASNNQPQHF. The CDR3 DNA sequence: TGTGCCAGCAGCCCCCACGCCAGTAACAATCAGCCCCAGCATTTT.

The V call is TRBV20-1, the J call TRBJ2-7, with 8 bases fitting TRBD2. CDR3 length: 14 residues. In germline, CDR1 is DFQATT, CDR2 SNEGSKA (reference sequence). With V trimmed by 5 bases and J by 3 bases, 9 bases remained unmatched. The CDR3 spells CSASLADYFYEQYF. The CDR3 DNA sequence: TGCAGTGCTTCACTAGCGGACTATTTCTACGAGCAGTACTTC.

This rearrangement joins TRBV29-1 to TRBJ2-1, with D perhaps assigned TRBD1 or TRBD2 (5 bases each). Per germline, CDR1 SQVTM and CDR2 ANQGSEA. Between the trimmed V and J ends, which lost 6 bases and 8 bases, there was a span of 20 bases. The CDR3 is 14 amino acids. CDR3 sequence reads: CSVRGRWLFDEQFF. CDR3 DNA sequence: TGCAGCGTCCGGGGCAGGTGGTTGTTCGATGAGCAGTTCTTC.

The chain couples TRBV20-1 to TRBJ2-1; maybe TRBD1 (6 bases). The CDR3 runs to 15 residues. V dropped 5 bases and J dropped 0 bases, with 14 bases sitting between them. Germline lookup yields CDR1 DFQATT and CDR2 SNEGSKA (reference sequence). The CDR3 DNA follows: TGCAGTGCTCGGACCGGGACAAACTCCTACAATGAGCAGTTCTTC. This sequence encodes CSARTGTNSYNEQFF.

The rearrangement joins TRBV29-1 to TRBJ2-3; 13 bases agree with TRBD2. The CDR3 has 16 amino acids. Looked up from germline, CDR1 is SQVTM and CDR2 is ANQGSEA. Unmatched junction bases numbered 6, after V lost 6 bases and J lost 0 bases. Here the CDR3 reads CSVETGLAGSTDTQYF. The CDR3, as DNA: TGCAGCGTGGAGACGGGACTAGCGGGGAGCACAGATACGCAGTATTTT.

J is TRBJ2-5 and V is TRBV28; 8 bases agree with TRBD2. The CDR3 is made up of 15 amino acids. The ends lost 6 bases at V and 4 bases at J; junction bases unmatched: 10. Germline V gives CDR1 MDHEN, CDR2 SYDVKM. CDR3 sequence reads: CASSAGGPLGETQYF. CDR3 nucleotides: TGTGCCAGCAGCGCGGGGGGCCCCCTGGGAGAGACCCAGTACTTC.

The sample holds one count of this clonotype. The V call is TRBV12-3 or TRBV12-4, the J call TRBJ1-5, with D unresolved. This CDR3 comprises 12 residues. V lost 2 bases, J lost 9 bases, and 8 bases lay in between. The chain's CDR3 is CASSLWQTPQHF. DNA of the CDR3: TGTGCCAGCAGTTTATGGCAGACGCCCCAGCATTTT.

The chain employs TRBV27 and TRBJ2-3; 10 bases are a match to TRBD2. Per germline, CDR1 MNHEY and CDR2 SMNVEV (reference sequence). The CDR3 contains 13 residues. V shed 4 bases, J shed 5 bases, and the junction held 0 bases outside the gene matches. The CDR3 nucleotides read TGTGCCAGCAGTTCTAGCGGGAGAGATACGCAGTATTTT. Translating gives CASSSSGRDTQYF.

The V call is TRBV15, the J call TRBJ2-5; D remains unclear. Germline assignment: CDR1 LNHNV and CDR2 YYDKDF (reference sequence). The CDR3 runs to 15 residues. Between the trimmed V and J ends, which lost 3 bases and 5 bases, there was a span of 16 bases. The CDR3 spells CATSRASRGRETQYF. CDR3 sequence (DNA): TGTGCCACCAGCAGGGCCAGCCGAGGCAGGGAGACCCAGTACTTC.

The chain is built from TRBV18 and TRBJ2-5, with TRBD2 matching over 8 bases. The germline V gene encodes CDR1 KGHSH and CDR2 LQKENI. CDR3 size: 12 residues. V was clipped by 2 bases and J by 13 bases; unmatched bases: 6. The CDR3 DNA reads TGTGCCAGCTCACCATTGACGGGGGGGCCGTACTTC. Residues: CASSPLTGGPYF.

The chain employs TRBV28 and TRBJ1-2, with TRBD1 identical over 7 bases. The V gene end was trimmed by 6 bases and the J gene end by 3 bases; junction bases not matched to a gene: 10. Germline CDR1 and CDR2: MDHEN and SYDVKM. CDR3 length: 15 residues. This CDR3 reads CASSLQGMQDYGYTF. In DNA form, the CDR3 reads TGTGCCAGCAGCCTACAGGGGATGCAGGACTATGGCTACACCTTC.

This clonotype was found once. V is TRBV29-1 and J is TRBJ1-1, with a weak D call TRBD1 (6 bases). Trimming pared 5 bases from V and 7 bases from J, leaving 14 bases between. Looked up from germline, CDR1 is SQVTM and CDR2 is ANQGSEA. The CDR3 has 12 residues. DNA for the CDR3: TGCAGCGTTCCGGACAGTCGATATGAAGCTTTCTTT. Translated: CSVPDSRYEAFF.

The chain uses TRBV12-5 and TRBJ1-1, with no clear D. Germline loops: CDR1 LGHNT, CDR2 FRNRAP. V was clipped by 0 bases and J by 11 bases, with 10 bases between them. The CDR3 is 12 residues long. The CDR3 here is CASGLVADPAFF. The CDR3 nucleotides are TGTGCTAGTGGTTTGGTGGCGGACCCCGCTTTCTTT.

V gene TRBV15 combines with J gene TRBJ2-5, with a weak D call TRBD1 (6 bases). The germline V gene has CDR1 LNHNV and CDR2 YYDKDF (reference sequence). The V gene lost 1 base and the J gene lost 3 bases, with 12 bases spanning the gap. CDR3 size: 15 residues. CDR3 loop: CATSRGGQNKETQYF. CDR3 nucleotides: TGTGCCACCAGCAGAGGAGGACAGAACAAAGAGACCCAGTACTTC.

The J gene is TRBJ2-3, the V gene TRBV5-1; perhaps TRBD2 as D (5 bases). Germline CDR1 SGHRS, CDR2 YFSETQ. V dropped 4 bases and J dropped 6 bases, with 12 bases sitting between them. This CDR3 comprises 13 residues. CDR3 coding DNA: TGCGCCAGCAGCCGAGGGCCGGATGATACGCAGTATTTT. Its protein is CASSRGPDDTQYF.

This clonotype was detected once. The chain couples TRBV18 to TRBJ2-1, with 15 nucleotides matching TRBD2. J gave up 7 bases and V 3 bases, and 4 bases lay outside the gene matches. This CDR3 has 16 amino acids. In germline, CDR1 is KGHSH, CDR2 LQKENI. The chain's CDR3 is CASSPGLAGGQNEQFF. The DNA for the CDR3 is TGTGCCAGCTCACCGGGACTAGCGGGAGGTCAAAATGAGCAGTTCTTC.

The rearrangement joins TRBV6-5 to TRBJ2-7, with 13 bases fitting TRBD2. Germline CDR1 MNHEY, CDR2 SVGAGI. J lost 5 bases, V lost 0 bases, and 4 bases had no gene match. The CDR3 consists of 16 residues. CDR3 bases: TGTGCCAGCAGTTACTCACTAGCGGGAGGGCCTCACGAGCAGTACTTC. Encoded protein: CASSYSLAGGPHEQYF.

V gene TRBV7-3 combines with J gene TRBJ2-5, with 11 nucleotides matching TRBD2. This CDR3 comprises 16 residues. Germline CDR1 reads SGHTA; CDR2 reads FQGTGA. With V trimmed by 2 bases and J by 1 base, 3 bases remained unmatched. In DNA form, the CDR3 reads TGTGCCAGCAGCTTAGCTGGGACTAGCGGCCAAGAGACCCAGTACTTC. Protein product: CASSLAGTSGQETQYF.

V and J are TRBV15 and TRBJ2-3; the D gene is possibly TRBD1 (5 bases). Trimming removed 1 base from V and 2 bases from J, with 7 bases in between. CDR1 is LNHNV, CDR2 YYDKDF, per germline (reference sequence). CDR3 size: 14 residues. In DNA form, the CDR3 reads TGTGCCACCAGCAGAGGACAGAACACAGATACGCAGTATTTT. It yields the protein CATSRGQNTDTQYF. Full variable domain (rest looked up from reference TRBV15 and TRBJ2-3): DAMVIQNPRYQVTQFGKPVTLSCSQTLNHNVMYWYQQKSSQAPKLLFHYYDKDFNNEADTPDNFQSRRPNTSFCFLDIRSPGLGDTAMYLCATSRGQNTDTQYFGPGTRLTVL.

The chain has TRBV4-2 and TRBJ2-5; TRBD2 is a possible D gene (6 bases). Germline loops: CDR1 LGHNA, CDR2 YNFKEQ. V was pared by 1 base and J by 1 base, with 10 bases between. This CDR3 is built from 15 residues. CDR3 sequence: CASSQVPGVQETQYF. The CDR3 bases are TGTGCCAGCAGCCAAGTGCCGGGAGTCCAAGAGACCCAGTACTTC.